This T cell receptor beta chain was recorded in a study of blood T cells in healthy people across ages. There were healthy Caucasian individuals from Russia, aged about 6 to 95, serving as donors. This clonotype was recorded many times. Through a sample-barcoded 5' primer and a J-beta primer mix, a second PCR was run for roughly 7 to 12 cycles. Unique molecular identifiers of 12 random nucleotides labeled each cDNA. TCRdb re-analysed the 5' RACE reads in MiXCR, keeping a single row per CDR3 protein. The sample consists of roughly 730,000 distinct CDR3 sequences, approximately 60% of them appearing once. Germline loops: CDR1 MNHEY, CDR2 SMNVEV (reference sequence). The CDR3 is 15 amino acids. The V and J ends lost 3 bases and 5 bases respectively, with 16 bases between them.

This TCR was sampled from a man in his forties in good health. Sequenced material: blood. V usage is TRBV27 and J usage is TRBJ2-5; possibly TRBD1 for D (5 bases). CDR3 coding DNA: TGTGCCAGCAGTTTCGACAGTTCCTCCGGGGAGACCCAGTACTTC. It yields the protein CASSFDSSSGETQYF.